The rows below give T cell receptor beta chains drawn from one sample of a study of T cell responses to AZD1222 COVID-19 vaccine. Libraries were prepared by immunoSEQ multiplex PCR; TCRdb keeps only in-frame clonotypes and omits some of them. Altogether about 160,000 clones are present, 88% being singletons, with the ten largest covering more than 4%. Specimen: peripheral blood, collected 28 days after the second AZD1222 dose. All receptors derive from an adult who received the AZD1222 COVID-19 vaccine. Both conserved end residues are part of each CDR3. The D gene is left open where the match is weak. Clone sizes are given selectively: once, few, many, or a class where the clone is expanded.

cdr3_length	v_call	j_call	d_call	clone_size	cdr3_nt	cdr3_aa
13	TRBV12-3/TRBV12-4	TRBJ1-1	.	.	TGTGCCAGCAGTTTGGGTGGGACACCGGGGGCTTTCTTT	CASSLGGTPGAFF
13	TRBV7-9	TRBJ2-3	.	.	TGTGCCAGCAGCTTTCGCCAGAGAGATACGCAGTATTTT	CASSFRQRDTQYF
14	TRBV2	TRBJ2-7	TRBD1	.	TGTGCCAGCAGTGCCGGGACAGGGGGTTACGAGCAGTACTTC	CASSAGTGGYEQYF
13	TRBV4-1	TRBJ1-1	TRBD1	.	TGCGCCAGCAGCTGGGACAGGGAGACTGAAGCTTTCTTT	CASSWDRETEAFF
15	TRBV6-5	TRBJ1-5	TRBD1	.	TGTGCCAGCAGTTCCACCGGGACAGACAATCAGCCCCAGCATTTT	CASSSTGTDNQPQHF
15	TRBV7-2	TRBJ1-4	.	few	TGTGCCAGCAGCCAATGGACGTTTGGGGGGGAAAAACTGTTTTTT	CASSQWTFGGEKLFF
17	TRBV7-9	TRBJ1-3	.	.	TGTGCCAGCAGCTTATCTGGGGTCCACATCTCTGGAAACACCATATATTTT	CASSLSGVHISGNTIYF
13	TRBV11-3	TRBJ2-3	TRBD2	.	TGTGCCAGCAGCTTCGGGAGGACAGATACGCAGTATTTT	CASSFGRTDTQYF
15	TRBV6-1	TRBJ1-6	.	.	TGTGCCAGCAGTGAAGCGGGACCGCTTAATTTGGCCCTCCACTTT	CASSEAGPLNLALHF
16	TRBV7-9	TRBJ1-6	.	.	TGTGCCAGCAGCTTAGTTTGGGGCAGCGGGAATTCACCCCTCCACTTT	CASSLVWGSGNSPLHF